This T cell receptor (beta chain) emerged from a study of T-cell reconstitution after alpha-beta-depleted transplantation in children. Between the trimmed V and J ends, which lost 2 bases and 7 bases, there was a span of 15 bases. The CDR3 covers 14 residues. Looked up from germline, CDR1 is SQVTM and CDR2 is ANQGSEA. Study-wide results and limits: The main origin of T-cell counts and diversity one year after transplant was newly produced T cells.

At least ten counts were recorded for this clonotype. What it binds is unknown. As it was prepared, the TCRbeta library received unique molecular identifiers. TCRdb re-analysed the PCR reads in MiXCR, keeping a single row per CDR3 protein. The sample lists about 200,000 distinct CDR3 sequences, around 5.9% occurring once. This sample comprised PBMCs, obtained before TCRalphabeta/CD19-depleted stem cell transplant. V and J are TRBV29-1 and TRBJ2-1; D is perhaps TRBD1 (5 bases). The TCR was taken from a girl under three years old with combined immunodeficiency, due to receive a stem cell transplant. The CDR3 is CSVERQGLENEQFF. The CDR3 DNA reads TGCAGCGTTGAAAGGCAGGGTCTGGAGAATGAGCAGTTCTTC.